This section outlines one T cell receptor (beta chain) sequence together with its context. Its antigen is unknown. The CDR3 is made up of 13 amino acids. Germline V gene sequence: CDR1 MDHEN, CDR2 SYDVKM. This entry belongs to a study of CXCR3-negative and CXCR3-positive naive CD8 T cells. Whole-study findings and limits: Naive subsets had comparable surface CD5; TCR strength was inferred from TRB CDR3 properties.

UMI labels and 5' RACE were used to prepare the TRB cDNA libraries. TCRdb re-called the 5' RACE reads; every CDR3 protein appears as one record, without DNA. The sample table sets out tens of thousands of distinct CDR3 sequences. The rearrangement joins TRBV28 to TRBJ1-5; there is no DNA to check the TCRdb D call of TRBD1. What was sequenced was memory CD8+ T cells from blood. The TCR sequence derives from a human donor in good health. Some clones in this sample may be carry-over from other donors' samples. This chain's CDR3 is CASSPGVNQPQHF.